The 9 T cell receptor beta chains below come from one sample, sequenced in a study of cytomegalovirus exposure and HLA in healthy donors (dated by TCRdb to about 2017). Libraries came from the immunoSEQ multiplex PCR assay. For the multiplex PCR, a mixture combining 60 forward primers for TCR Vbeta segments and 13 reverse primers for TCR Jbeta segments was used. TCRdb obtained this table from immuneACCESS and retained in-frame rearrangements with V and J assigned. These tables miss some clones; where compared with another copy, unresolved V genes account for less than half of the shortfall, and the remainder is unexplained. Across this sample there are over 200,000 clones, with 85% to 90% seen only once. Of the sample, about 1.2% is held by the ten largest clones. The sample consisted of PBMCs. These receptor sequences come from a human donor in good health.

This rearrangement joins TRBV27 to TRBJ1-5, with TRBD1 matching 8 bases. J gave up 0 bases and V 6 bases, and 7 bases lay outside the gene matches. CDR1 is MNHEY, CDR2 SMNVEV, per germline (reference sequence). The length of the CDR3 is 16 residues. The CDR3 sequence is CASSRTGPYSNQPQHF. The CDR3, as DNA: TGTGCCAGCAGCCGGACAGGGCCTTATAGCAATCAGCCCCAGCATTTT.

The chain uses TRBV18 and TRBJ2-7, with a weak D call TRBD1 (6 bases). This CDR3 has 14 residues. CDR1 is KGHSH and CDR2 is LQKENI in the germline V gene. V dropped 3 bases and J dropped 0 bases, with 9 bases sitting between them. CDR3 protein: CASSPDRSSYEQYF. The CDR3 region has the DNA TGTGCCAGCTCACCTGACAGGAGCTCCTACGAGCAGTACTTC.

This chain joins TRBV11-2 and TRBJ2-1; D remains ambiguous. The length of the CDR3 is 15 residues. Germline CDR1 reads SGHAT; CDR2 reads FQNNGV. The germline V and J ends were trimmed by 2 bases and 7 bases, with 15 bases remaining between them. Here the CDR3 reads CASSLQHLAGNEQFF. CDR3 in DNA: TGTGCCAGCAGCTTACAACACCTCGCAGGTAATGAGCAGTTCTTC.

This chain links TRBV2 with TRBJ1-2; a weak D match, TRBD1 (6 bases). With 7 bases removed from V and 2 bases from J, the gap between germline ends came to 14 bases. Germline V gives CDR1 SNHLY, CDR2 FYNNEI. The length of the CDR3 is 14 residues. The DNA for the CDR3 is TGTGCCAGCATCCTTGAGGGGGACAACTATGGCTACACCTTC. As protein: CASILEGDNYGYTF.

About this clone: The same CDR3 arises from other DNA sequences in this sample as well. CDR3 residues: CASSVGGSSYEQYF. CDR3 DNA sequence: TGTGCCAGCAGCGTGGGAGGGAGCTCCTACGAGCAGTACTTC. The chain has TRBV9 and TRBJ2-7; the match to TRBD2 covers 7 bases. Germline CDR1 is SGDLS and CDR2 is YYNGEE. This CDR3 comprises 14 residues. The junction had 2 bases not matched to a gene; V was cut back by 2 bases and J by 0 bases.

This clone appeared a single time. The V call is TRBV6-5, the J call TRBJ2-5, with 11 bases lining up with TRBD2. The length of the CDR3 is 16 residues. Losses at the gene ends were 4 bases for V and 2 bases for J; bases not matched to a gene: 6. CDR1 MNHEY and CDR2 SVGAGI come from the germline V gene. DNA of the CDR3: TGTGCCAGCAGTTTAGGAACTAGCGGGGGTCAAGAGACCCAGTACTTC. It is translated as CASSLGTSGGQETQYF.

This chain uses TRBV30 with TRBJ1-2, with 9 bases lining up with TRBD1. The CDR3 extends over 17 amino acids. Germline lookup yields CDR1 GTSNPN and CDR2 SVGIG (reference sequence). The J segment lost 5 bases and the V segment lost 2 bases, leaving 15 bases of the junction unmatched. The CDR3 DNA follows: TGTGCCTGGAGTCCCACCTACAGAGGACAGGGGACTTATGGCTACACCTTC. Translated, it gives CAWSPTYRGQGTYGYTF. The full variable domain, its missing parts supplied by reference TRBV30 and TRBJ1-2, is SQTIHQWPATLVQPVGSPLSLECTVEGTSNPNLYWYRQAAGRGLQLLFYSVGIGQISSEVPQNLSASRPQDRQFILSSKKLLLSDSGFYLCAWSPTYRGQGTYGYTFGSGTRLTVV.

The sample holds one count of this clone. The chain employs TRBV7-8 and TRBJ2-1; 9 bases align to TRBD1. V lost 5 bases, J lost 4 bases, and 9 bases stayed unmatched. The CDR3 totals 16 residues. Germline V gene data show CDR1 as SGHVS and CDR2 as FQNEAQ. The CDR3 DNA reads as TGTGCCAGCAGCGCAGACAGGGGGAGAAGATACAATGAGCAGTTCTTC. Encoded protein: CASSADRGRRYNEQFF.

Here the CDR3 reads CASSPPGAGNTIYF. The CDR3 coding sequence is TGTGCCAGCAGCCCCCCAGGCGCGGGAAACACCATATATTTT. The chain recombines TRBV6-5 with TRBJ1-3; no reliable D call. This CDR3 is 14 amino acids long. The V gene lost 6 bases and the J gene lost 4 bases, with 13 bases spanning the gap. Germline values: CDR1 MNHEY, CDR2 SVGAGI.